This T cell receptor beta chain emerged from a study of read filtering for tumor transcriptome and immune sequencing (TCRdb year 2020). Describing the broader study: The cohort was composed of approximately 16 male and 14 female patients, with a mean age of about 68 years and an age range of about 47 to 80. Under revised international staging, roughly 8 patients fell into R-ISS I, more than 15 into R-ISS II and about 7 into R-ISS III. After DNase treatment, whole-transcriptome libraries were prepared using the TruSeq RNA Access Library Prep Kit. Per sample, about 4.05 to 10.27 million TCR-region mapped reads were obtained with IR-seq, compared with only 85 to 1273 with RNA-seq. Using the same bone marrow samples, the study ran both targeted immune repertoire sequencing and bulk whole-transcriptome sequencing and then compared the TCR repertoires from each method. As a main aim, a read-filtering strategy for immune repertoire data was addressed, with the specific question being whether clonotypes supported by a single read should be removed. On the study overall, not on this receptor specifically: The sorted CD138-negative fraction was composed of a mixed bone marrow immune population rather than of purified T cells. Clonotypes were captured by IR-seq at much higher depth and more reliably than by RNA-seq, and smaller IR-seq throughput was sufficient for identification of most shared clonotypes. In IR-seq, single-read clonotypes were roughly 82% of clonotypes but 3% to 4% of total reads; in RNA-seq they were about 75% of clonotypes and less than 45% of reads. When single-read clonotypes were removed, the proportions of shared clonotypes in IR-seq and RNA-seq correlated more strongly.

Ten or more counts support this clonotype. No cognate antigen has been identified for it. No per-base quality is available; no much larger clone lies one base away. The CDR3 numbers 12 residues from cysteine through phenylalanine. This entry keeps only the CDR3 DNA: 36 bases, framed from base 1. V loses 11 bases at its end and J loses 3 bases; junction bases beyond the gene matches: 4. CDR1 and CDR2 (SNHLY, FYNNEI) derive from the germline V gene. Each patient had bone marrow sampled at the time of active disease. Bone marrow mononuclear cells were isolated by Ficoll-Hypaque density gradient centrifugation. CD138-negative cells were obtained by negative selection after labeling with CD138 magnetic microbeads on a MACS separator, removing myeloma plasma cells. Flow cytometry with CD138 antibodies on an Attune NxT was used to check how pure the isolated cells were. Total RNA was extracted with TRIzol reagent and quantified with a NanoDrop spectrophotometer. For each patient, paired RNA-seq and IR-seq were run on the CD138-negative bone marrow sample from that patient.

TCR libraries were built from 400 ng RNA with the Immunoverse kit, using molecular barcoded adaptors covering alpha/delta and beta/gamma chains. TCR library preparation used the same RNA that went into transcriptome sequencing. Sequencing of TCR libraries was carried out on an Illumina HiSeq 4000 with 2 x 150 cycles. As for the original processing: With MiXCR, TCR reads were aligned to human V, D, J and C references and assembled into CDR3 clonotypes, with quality filtering and error correction included. Clonotype counts and gene usage diversity were analyzed with the tcR package in R. For inspection of raw mapping reads, RNA-seq reads were mapped by STAR aligner version 2.5.3a onto GRCh37 of the human genome. IR-seq fastq files were randomly downsampled with Seqtk 1.3 to test the effect of sequencing depth on detected clonotypes. TCRdb ran its own pipeline on the public reads, namely fastp trimming at Q25 and MiXCR clone calling, and kept in-frame beta chains. Every entry covers one CDR3 protein and lists the most common genes and DNA from its rows. These V and J calls derive from TCRdb rather than the authors' analysis. The sample includes around 20,000 distinct CDR3 sequences, with roughly a fifth observed a single time. Around 24% of the sample is held by the ten biggest clonotypes.

The receptor's source is a donor at least 40 years old with multiple myeloma. The V and J segments used are TRBV2 and TRBJ1-1, with 9 bases matching TRBD1. The sample was a population of CD138-negative cells sorted from bone marrow. The sample's cell subset or site, from its label and the paper: bone marrow mononuclear cells depleted of CD138+ plasma/myeloma cells by negative magnetic selection. The bases are TGTGCCGGGGACAGGGAGTACACTGAAGCTTTCTTT. The resulting protein is CAGDREYTEAFF.